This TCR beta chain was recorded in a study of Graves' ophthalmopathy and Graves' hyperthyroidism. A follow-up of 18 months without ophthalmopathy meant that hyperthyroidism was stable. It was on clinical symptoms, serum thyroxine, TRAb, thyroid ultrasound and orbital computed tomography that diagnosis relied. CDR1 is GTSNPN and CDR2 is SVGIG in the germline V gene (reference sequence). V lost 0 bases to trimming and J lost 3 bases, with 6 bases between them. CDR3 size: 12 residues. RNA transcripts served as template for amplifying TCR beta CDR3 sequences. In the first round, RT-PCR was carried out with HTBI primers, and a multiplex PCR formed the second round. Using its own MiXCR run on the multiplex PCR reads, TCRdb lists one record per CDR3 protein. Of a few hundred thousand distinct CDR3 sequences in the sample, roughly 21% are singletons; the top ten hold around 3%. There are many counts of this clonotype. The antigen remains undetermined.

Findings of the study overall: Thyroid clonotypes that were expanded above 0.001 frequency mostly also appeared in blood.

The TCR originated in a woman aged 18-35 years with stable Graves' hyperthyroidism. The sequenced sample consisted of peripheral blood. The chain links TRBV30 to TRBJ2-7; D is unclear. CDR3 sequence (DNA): TGTGCCTGGAGTGTACTAAGCTACGAGCAGTACTTC. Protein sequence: CAWSVLSYEQYF.